This entry is about one T cell receptor (beta chain). Antigen unknown. This record comes from a study of cytomegalovirus exposure and HLA in healthy donors. Overall study findings and caveats: Apparent HLA restriction characterized most CMV-associated TCR beta chains in a later analysis. TCR association rates varied by HLA locus in a later analysis, with DRB1 highest and HLA-C lowest.

13 Jbeta primers and 60 Vbeta primers were used for the PCR. Sequencing was performed with immunoSEQ multiplex PCR; in TCRdb, only in-frame clones are kept and a portion is missing. The sample holds 90,000 to 120,000 clones; approximately 79% are singletons and the top ten take roughly 2.3%. The CDR3 has 14 residues. This rearrangement joins TRBV1 to TRBJ2-5; the table's D call of TRBD2 was not tested on the DNA. TRBV1 is a recognized pseudogene. The material sequenced was PBMCs. The clonotype originates from a man aged 18 to 29 in good health and CMV-seronegative. The CDR3 coding sequence is TGCACCAGCAGCCAATGCGGGGGGGGCGAGACCCAGTACTTC. Protein product: CTSSQCGGGETQYF.